The clone carrying this T cell receptor beta chain was found a few times. The antigen is not known. The sample comes from a study of T cell repertoires in cytomegalovirus infection. About the study: CMV epitopes used comprised recently identified HLA-C-restricted ones and well-studied HLA-B-restricted ones. Overall study findings and caveats: The cumulative frequency of public TCR beta families distinguished individuals who carried CMV together with the relevant HLA.

MiXCR was run by TCRdb on the reads, yielding one entry per CDR3 protein. The sample consists of roughly 920,000 distinct CDR3 sequences, roughly a third of them appearing once. This CDR3 has 17 amino acids. CDR1 and CDR2 (germline): ENHRY, SYGVKD. V gave up 2 bases and J gave up 1 base, with 17 bases separating them. This chain uses TRBV10-3 with TRBJ2-5; tentatively, D is TRBD2 (7 bases). The sequence came from a human donor in good health (CMV status not recorded). Some clones in this sample may be carry-over from other donors' samples. The sample consisted of cultured CD8+ T cells from PBMCs, taken from culture after CMV antigen stimulation. The CDR3 region has the DNA TGTGCCATCAGTGAGGGGACTGCGGGGGCTTTCCAAGAGACCCAGTACTTC. Its translation: CAISEGTAGAFQETQYF.